This T cell receptor (beta chain) was recorded in a study of blood T cell repertoires in COVID-19 (dated by TCRdb to 2020 to 2022). Background for the entire study: Collaborator samples came from the United States, Italy and Spain and covered acute and convalescent phases of COVID-19. The prospective study material was composed of cDNA or gDNA derived from T cells, B-cell-depleted T cells, or PBMCs. Deeply sampled blood TCRbeta repertoires from subjects exposed to, actively infected with, or recovered from COVID-19 were included in the dataset. The repertoires were made available in a free public database intended to serve as a resource for research on the immune response to SARS-CoV-2. The samples were drawn from two sources: the first 160 participants of the ongoing ImmuneRACE study, and over 1,000 subjects contributed by 6 global collaborators. A de-identified subject ID, COVID-19 status, age in years and sex were almost always included in the sample metadata. HLA class I and class II types, where available, came from metadata supplied by the sample provider rather than from assay-based typing. The paper's findings and limits, for the study overall: The amount of clinical and demographic metadata varied by source and participant and was provided uncurated.

The CDR3 covers 15 residues, taking in both the cysteine and the phenylalanine. Only CDR3 DNA remains: 45 bases, in frame from the first base. Between the V and J ends, shortened by 2 bases and 8 bases respectively, the junction contains 18 bases. The germline V gene specifies MNHEY as CDR1 and SVGAGI as CDR2. The immunoSEQ Assay, a bias-controlled multiplex PCR, was used to amplify TCRbeta CDR3 regions from genomic DNA. The paper's processing steps were these. Nucleated cell counts per sample were estimated from amplification of reference gene primers within the assay. Sequence reads were collapsed and filtered to measure the absolute abundance of every unique TCRbeta CDR3 rearrangement. For each sample, productive Simpson clonality was calculated by taking the square root of Simpson's diversity index across productive rearrangements. Held by TCRdb, this immuneACCESS table contains in-frame sequences only and omits some clones. Under half of the omission traces to an unresolved V gene where checked; the cause of the rest is unknown. V and J calls and clone size follow that table, whereas D and trimming were derived from the DNA. For this sample there are about 120,000 clones; approximately 80% appear just once. The ten top clones hold 7.9% of the sample.

The collaborating institutions used their own protocols to collect whole blood in K2EDTA tubes. For TCRbeta analysis, collaborator samples were shipped as frozen whole blood, as isolated PBMCs, or as DNA extracted from either sample type. As for this clone: The clone's antigen remains unknown. The sample holds no much larger clone one base away, and base qualities are not on file.

The rearranged chain carries TRBV6-5 and TRBJ1-2; TRBD1 is possibly the D segment (5 matching bases). The specimen was peripheral blood. The receptor was derived from a human donor in a cohort sampled during active COVID-19. This receptor has the CDR3 CASSYTQGTNGGYTF. The bases are TGTGCCAGCAGTTACACCCAGGGAACCAACGGGGGCTACACCTTC.